This is a list of T cell receptor beta chains from one sample in a study of T cell changes during pregnancy in multiple sclerosis. Some clones are missing from TCRdb's copy, which holds only in-frame ones; the method was immunoSEQ multiplex PCR. The sample has tens of thousands of clones, approximately 92% seen once. The source was CD4+ T cells from peripheral blood mononuclear cells, collected after pregnancy. These receptors came from a female donor with multiple sclerosis, enrolled in a pregnancy study. Both conserved end residues are part of each CDR3. D genes are given only for firm matches. The size of a clone is reported for some rows only, either as once, few or many, or as a class for expanded clones.

abundance,d_gene,v_gene,j_gene,CDR3nt,CDR3aa
-,TRBD1,TRBV27,TRBJ2-1,TGTGCCAGCAGTTTTGAGACAGGGGGCTGGGATGAGCAGTTCTTC,CASSFETGGWDEQFF
-,TRBD1,TRBV9,TRBJ2-5,TGTGCCAGCAGCGTAGGACAGGGACAGCAAGAGACCCAGTACTTC,CASSVGQGQQETQYF
-,-,TRBV11-1,TRBJ1-2,TGTGCCAGCAGCCCAGATAACTCTTTGGGAGTCTATGGCTACACCTTC,CASSPDNSLGVYGYTF
-,-,TRBV11-2,TRBJ1-2,TGTGCCAGCAGCTTAGAGGGGGCGGTAGGCGGTGGCTACACCTTC,CASSLEGAVGGGYTF
-,-,TRBV7-8,TRBJ2-7,TGTGCCAGCAGCTTAGCCGACAGTACCTACGAGCAGTACTTC,CASSLADSTYEQYF
-,-,TRBV30,TRBJ1-4,TGTGCCTGGAGTGTACTCGGAGGTCGCGGTGAAAAACTGTTTTTT,CAWSVLGGRGEKLFF
-,TRBD1,TRBV5-1,TRBJ2-7,TGCGCCCGGGACAGGGACTACGAGCAGTACTTC,CARDRDYEQYF
-,-,TRBV7-9,TRBJ1-2,TGTGCCAGCACCGAGAGGGCCATGGGAGGCTACACCTTC,CASTERAMGGYTF
-,TRBD1,TRBV5-1,TRBJ2-7,TGCGCCAGCAGCTTCGGGACAGGGTTGGCCTCCTACGAGCAGTACTTC,CASSFGTGLASYEQYF
-,TRBD1,TRBV5-6,TRBJ1-1,TGTGCCAGCAGTTACAGGGGGCGGACTGAAGCTTTCTTT,CASSYRGRTEAFF
-,TRBD2,TRBV9,TRBJ2-3,TGTGCCAGCAGCGTGGGGAGCGGGGCCACAGATACGCAGTATTTT,CASSVGSGATDTQYF
-,TRBD2,TRBV7-7,TRBJ2-2,TGTGCCAGCAGCCCCCGGTCGGGGACTAGCGGGACCGGGGAGCTGTTTTTT,CASSPRSGTSGTGELFF
-,-,TRBV5-1,TRBJ2-1,TGCGCCAGCAGTACGCGGGACAGTAAGGAAGGAAATCGTTACAATGAGCAGTTCTTC,CASSTRDSKEGNRYNEQFF
-,-,TRBV7-2,TRBJ2-3,TGTGCCAGCAGCACCCCGGGACAATCGTTGAGCACAGATACGCAGTATTTT,CASSTPGQSLSTDTQYF
-,-,TRBV5-4,TRBJ2-7,TGTGCCAGCAGCTTGGTAACTCACGAGCAGTACTTC,CASSLVTHEQYF
-,TRBD2,TRBV4-3,TRBJ2-1,TGCGCCAGCAGCCAAGTGCAGGGACTAGCGGGGAGAAGGTTCTTC,CASSQVQGLAGRRFF
-,-,TRBV5-8,TRBJ2-1,TGTGCCAGCAGCTTAGGGGGGGGACTTACCCAGTTCTTC,CASSLGGGLTQFF
-,-,TRBV9,TRBJ2-5,TGTGCCAGCAGCGTAGGGGGAGGTGGGGGTCACCAAGAGACCCAGTACTTC,CASSVGGGGGHQETQYF
few,TRBD2,TRBV7-2,TRBJ2-7,TGTGCCAGCAGCGAACTAGCGGGGGGGCACTCGAACTTC,CASSELAGGHSNF
-,TRBD2,TRBV5-1,TRBJ2-4,TGCGCCAGCAGCTTGTCCGGGGGGAGGGAGTCCCCAAACATTCAGTACTTC,CASSLSGGRESPNIQYF
-,-,TRBV6-5,TRBJ1-1,TGTGCCAGCAGGGATGGACAGCGTTTGAACACTGAAGCTTTCTTT,CASRDGQRLNTEAFF
-,-,TRBV2,TRBJ1-1,TGTGCCAGCAGTGAAGCCCAGGTCTACACTGAAGCTTTCTTT,CASSEAQVYTEAFF
many,-,TRBV9,TRBJ2-2,TGTGCCAGCACTGTTATCACCGGGGAGCTGTTTTTT,CASTVITGELFF
-,-,TRBV6-5,TRBJ1-1,TGTGCCAGCAGTTATCGGAGGGTGTCTGAAGCTTTCTTT,CASSYRRVSEAFF
-,TRBD1,TRBV10-2,TRBJ2-7,TGCGCCAGCATTTCAGACAGGGGCTACGAGCAGTACTTC,CASISDRGYEQYF
-,-,TRBV18,TRBJ2-2,TGTGCCAGCTCCGGGGGACAGCTCCACACCGGGGAGCTGTTTTTT,CASSGGQLHTGELFF